Below are 27 T cell receptor beta chains sequenced from a single sample in a study of tumor-infiltrating lymphocytes in primary liver carcinoma. DNA and RNA were both co-extracted from approximately 22-30 mg of bulk tissue that had not been sorted. TCR beta cDNA came from about 500 ng total RNA, primed with a constant-region primer. ARM-PCR, slightly modified, supplied the TCR beta libraries through three nested multiplex PCR rounds. Two initial PCR rounds of about 9 cycles each paired TRBV1-TRBV30 forward primers with a C-beta reverse primer. TCRdb processed the multiplex PCR reads anew with MiXCR; each CDR3 protein has one entry. The sample holds approximately 53,000 distinct CDR3 sequences, over 65% seen once. Sequencing input: liver tumor tissue from sampling region 5. Subset described: tumor region T5, tumor centre. The receptors stem from a man aged 35 to 55 with primary liver carcinoma and hepatitis B virus infection.

A remark on this clonotype: At one end the junction does not follow the germline gene, possibly because of a read error. The chain links TRBV2 to TRBJ2-1, with 8 bases aligning to TRBD2. CDR3 size: 15 residues. Germline V gives CDR1 SNHLY, CDR2 FYNNEI. CDR3 in amino acids: CTSTGGGGSFTEQFF. DNA of the CDR3: TGTACCAGCACCGGGGGGGGCGGGAGCTTTACTGAGCAGTTCTTC.

Details on this clonotype: An end of the junction does not agree with germline; a read error may underlie this. V is TRBV6-5 and J is TRBJ2-7; no definite D call. The CDR3 has 18 amino acids. The germline CDR1 and CDR2 sequences are MNHEY and SVGAGI. DNA of the CDR3: TGTACCAGCAGTTACAAGGGCCCTGCCACATCGATACCATACGAGCAGTACTTC. Translating it yields CTSSYKGPATSIPYEQYF.

The rearrangement uses TRBV7-8 and TRBJ2-3, with D perhaps matching TRBD2 (5 bases). The CDR3 totals 11 residues. Germline lookup yields CDR1 SGHVS and CDR2 FQNEAQ. CDR3 residues: CLSSAGDTQYF. The CDR3 nucleotides are TGTCTCAGCAGCGCGGGAGATACGCAGTATTTT.

A word on this clonotype: This CDR3 is missing its conserved last phenylalanine or tryptophan, likely due to a read error. The rearrangement links TRBV7-9 to TRBJ1-1, with 7 bases that match TRBD1. The CDR3 has 14 residues. In germline, CDR1 is SEHNR, CDR2 FQNEAQ (reference sequence). The CDR3 loop reads CVSSLRDSDTEAFL. CDR3 in DNA: TGTGTCAGCAGCTTACGGGACAGCGACACTGAAGCTTTCCTT.

In regard to this clonotype: At one end, the junction sequence differs from germline, possibly due to a read error. The chain couples TRBV11-1 to TRBJ2-7; 7 bases fit TRBD1. Germline assignment: CDR1 SGHAT and CDR2 FQDESV (reference sequence). The CDR3 covers 13 residues. This chain's CDR3 is CASRGNLSYDQYF. The DNA of the CDR3 is TGTGCTAGCAGGGGGAATCTATCCTACGATCAGTACTTC.

The chain combines TRBV5-4 with TRBJ2-7; a possible D gene is TRBD2 (5 bases). In germline, CDR1 is SGHNT, CDR2 YYREEE (reference sequence). Trimming cost V 1 base and J 10 bases, with 18 bases left between them. The CDR3 loop spans 14 amino acids. For the CDR3, the DNA is TGTGCCAGCAGCTTGCCGGGGTTTACCAGCGATCAGTACTTC. Protein product: CASSLPGFTSDQYF.

A note on this clonotype: An end of the junction does not agree with germline; a read error may underlie this. The V gene is TRBV29-1, the J gene TRBJ2-5, with D possibly matching TRBD2 (5 bases). From germline, CDR1 is SQVTM and CDR2 ANQGSEA. The CDR3 is made up of 15 amino acids. CDR3 sequence (DNA): TGCAGCTTTGAAGGACGCGGGCACTTCCAAGAGACCCAGTACTTC. This encodes CSFEGRGHFQETQYF.

A note on this clonotype: At one boundary the junction diverges from the germline segment, which might be a read error. This chain connects TRBV5-1 to TRBJ2-1; 10 bases agree with TRBD1. CDR3 length equals 15 residues. The germline gives CDR1 SGHRS, CDR2 YFSETQ. CDR3 sequence: CTSSGDRGPYNEQLF. CDR3 coding DNA: TGCACCAGCAGCGGGGACAGGGGCCCCTACAATGAGCAGTTATTC.

Comments on this clonotype: A much larger clone sits a single nucleotide away, making a read error possible. The CDR3 reads CASSFELGEQFF. Written as DNA, the CDR3 is TGTGCCAGCAGTTTTGAGCTGGGTGAGCAGTTCTTC. The rearrangement uses TRBV28 and TRBJ2-1; no clear D gene. This CDR3 is 12 amino acids long. CDR1 is MDHEN, CDR2 SYDVKM, per germline. The ends were cut back, 3 bases at V and 9 bases at J, with 9 bases in the middle.

With respect to this clonotype: Compared with germline, one end of the junction differs, possibly owing to a read error. The chain has TRBV11-2 and TRBJ2-6; 8 bases align to TRBD1. In germline, CDR1 is SGHAT, CDR2 FQNNGV. The CDR3 length is 21 residues. DNA of the CDR3: TGTGCAAGCATCATGGGGGGAGACAGGGGCATTTCCCTCTATGGGGCCAACGTCCTGACTTTC. Translating gives CASIMGGDRGISLYGANVLTF.

To note about this clonotype: One junction end disagrees with the germline gene, perhaps due to a read error. V gene TRBV25-1 combines with J gene TRBJ1-6; no clear D. The germline CDR1 and CDR2 sequences are MGHDK and SYGVNS. The CDR3 contains 14 residues. The CDR3 spells CARSSLPLNSPPHF. In DNA form, the CDR3 reads TGTGCCAGGAGTTCCCTACCTCTAAATTCACCCCCCCACTTT. Using reference TRBV25-1 and TRBJ1-6 for the parts outside the CDR3, the full variable domain is EADIYQTPRYLVIGTGKKITLECSQTMGHDKMYWYQQDPGMELHLIHYSYGVNSTEKGDLSSESTVSRIRTEHFPLTLESARPSHTSQYLCARSSLPLNSPPHFGNGTRLTVT.

This clonotype was picked up a small number of times. A clone one base away is much larger, so this may be a read error. The chain combines TRBV6-2 or TRBV6-3 with TRBJ2-7, with D tentatively TRBD2 (6 bases). In germline, CDR1 is MNHEY, CDR2 SVGEGT. The CDR3 length is 14 residues. Trimming removed 8 bases at V and 6 bases at J, with 20 bases between. CDR3 sequence reads: CASSLTRGHCEQYF. The CDR3 DNA is TGTGCCAGCTCTCTAACGCGGGGTCACTGCGAGCAGTACTTC.

With regard to this clonotype: The junction departs from the called germline gene at one end, perhaps through a read error. The V gene is TRBV29-1, the J gene TRBJ2-5, with TRBD2 identical over 9 bases. This CDR3 contains 15 residues. The germline V gene has CDR1 SQVTM and CDR2 ANQGSEA. The CDR3 DNA reads as TGCAGCGTTCGGATTAGCGGGAGATGGGCAGAGGCCCAGTACTTC. This sequence encodes CSVRISGRWAEAQYF.

A note on this clonotype: Its ends do not fully match the called genes, so a read error is possible. The chain carries TRBV5-1 and TRBJ2-1; D remains ambiguous. CDR1 and CDR2 (germline): SGHRS, YFSETQ. The CDR3 contains 15 residues. The CDR3 coding sequence is TGCGACAGCAGTTCCTTGCCGGGCCTAAGGGATGAACAGTTCTTC. Residues: CDSSSLPGLRDEQFF.

Details on this clonotype: This is likely a read error, given that the CDR3 carries no conserved phenylalanine or tryptophan at its end. J is TRBJ1-1 and V is TRBV7-3; D is uncertain. CDR3 length equals 13 residues. Germline CDR1 and CDR2: SGHTA and FQGTGA. V lost 5 bases to trimming and J lost 5 bases, with 12 bases between them. The DNA of the CDR3 is TGTGCCAGCAGCCCAACCGCTGGGACTGAAGCTTTCTAT. Protein: CASSPTAGTEAFY.

This clonotype was seen a few times. This CDR3 is missing its conserved last phenylalanine or tryptophan, likely due to a read error. This chain joins TRBV7-2 and TRBJ2-7; 10 bases are shared with TRBD1. The CDR3 loop spans 14 amino acids. Trimming at V came to 0 bases and at J to 6 bases, leaving 2 bases not matched to a gene. CDR1 is SGHTA and CDR2 is FQGNSA in the germline V gene. This CDR3 reads CASSLARTGGEQYS. CDR3 nucleotide sequence: TGTGCCAGCAGCTTAGCGCGGACAGGGGGCGAGCAGTACTCC.

This clonotype came up a few times. No conserved phenylalanine or tryptophan is present at the end of the CDR3, so a read error is the likely explanation. This chain uses TRBV7-8 with TRBJ2-5, with 7 bases aligning to TRBD1. Trimming at V came to 5 bases and at J to 4 bases, leaving 7 bases not matched to a gene. The CDR3 is 14 residues long. Per the germline V gene, CDR1 is SGHVS and CDR2 is FQNEAQ. CDR3 amino acids: CASSITGDRETQYS. The CDR3 DNA is TGTGCCAGCAGCATCACAGGGGACAGAGAGACCCAGTACTCC.

Concerning this clonotype: A read error may explain this, as a much larger clone is one base away. The chain employs TRBV2 and TRBJ2-3; 7 bases match TRBD1. The CDR3 loop spans 15 amino acids. In germline, CDR1 is SNHLY, CDR2 FYNNEI. This chain's CDR3 is CASSEPGGATGTQYF. The CDR3 DNA reads as TGTGCCAGCAGTGAACCAGGGGGAGCTACAGGTACGCAGTATTTT.

In its sample, this clonotype was seen a few times. Because the CDR3 is missing its conserved closing phenylalanine or tryptophan, this is likely a read error. The chain carries TRBV29-1 and TRBJ2-2; TRBD1 is a possible D gene (6 bases). The CDR3 has 13 residues. Germline V gene data show CDR1 as SQVTM and CDR2 as ANQGSEA. Trimming took 5 bases from V and 8 from J, leaving 15 bases between them. The CDR3 sequence: CSVITGGTGELFL. In nucleotides, the CDR3 is TGCAGCGTTATTACTGGGGGCACTGGGGAGCTGTTTTTA.

Regarding this clonotype: At one end the junction does not follow the germline gene, possibly because of a read error. The CDR3 sequence: CGVQGSDGYTF. In DNA, the CDR3 is TGCGGCGTTCAGGGGTCAGATGGCTACACCTTC. This chain links TRBV29-1 with TRBJ1-2; TRBD1 might be the D (6 bases). This CDR3 is 11 amino acids long. The V gene's germline CDR1 is SQVTM and CDR2 ANQGSEA.

Judged by abundance, this clonotype is medium-sized. The gene calls are TRBV6-2 or TRBV6-3 and TRBJ2-5; D assignment may be TRBD1 or TRBD2 (5 bases each). Germline V lookup: CDR1 MNHEY, CDR2 SVGEGT. This CDR3 comprises 15 residues. The V end was cut by 4 bases, the J end by 5 bases, with 17 bases between. CDR3 residues: CASSWASREMETQYF. In DNA form, the CDR3 reads TGTGCCAGCAGTTGGGCGTCCAGGGAGATGGAGACCCAGTACTTC.

The count of this clonotype is one. The junction shows a germline mismatch at one end, possibly a read error. This sequence joins TRBV11-2 and TRBJ2-5; 7 bases match TRBD2. The CDR3 extends over 15 amino acids. Germline V gene lookup returns CDR1 SGHAT and CDR2 FQNNGV. The CDR3 DNA follows: TGTGCTAGCAGCCTAGGGGCTAGCGGACATGAGACCCAGTACTTC. It translates to CASSLGASGHETQYF.

A remark on this clonotype: Lacking the conserved final phenylalanine or tryptophan, this CDR3 likely reflects a read error. V and J are TRBV30 and TRBJ2-4; a weak D match, TRBD2 (6 bases). CDR3 length: 15 amino acids. CDR1 GTSNPN and CDR2 SVGIG come from the germline V gene (reference sequence). CDR3 region: CAWSNPGVTKIIQYY. The CDR3 DNA sequence: TGTGCCTGGAGTAACCCGGGGGTAACCAAAATCATTCAGTACTAC.

This clonotype appeared once. The genes are TRBV11-2 and TRBJ2-5; 7 bases align to TRBD2. V gave up 1 base and J gave up 3 bases; unmatched junction bases: 5. The CDR3 sequence is 15 residues long. CDR1 and CDR2 from the germline V gene are SGHAT and FQNNGV. The CDR3 DNA follows: TGTGCCAGCAGCTTAGTGGCTAGCGGAAAAGAGACCCAGTACTTC. This gives the protein CASSLVASGKETQYF.

This clonotype appeared a few times. V is TRBV20-1 and J is TRBJ2-7; 13 nucleotides line up with TRBD2. Trimming removed 6 bases from V and 3 bases from J; junction bases left unmatched: 11. Germline assignment: CDR1 DFQATT and CDR2 SNEGSKA (reference sequence). This CDR3 is 16 amino acids long. The DNA for the CDR3 is TGCAGTGCCCCCGCCCCACGGACTAGCGGGAGCTACGAGCAGTACTTC. It encodes CSAPAPRTSGSYEQYF.

Details on this clonotype: Germline is not matched at one junction end, which may reflect a read error. This sequence joins TRBV4-2 and TRBJ1-1, with TRBD1 as a possible D gene (5 bases). Germline-derived CDR1 and CDR2 are LGHNA and YNFKEQ. This CDR3 region has 17 residues. Here the CDR3 reads CASSQEAVRGRSLPPVF. CDR3 DNA sequence: TGTGCCAGCAGCCAAGAGGCCGTCCGGGGCCGGTCGCTTCCTCCAGTCTTT.

The table lists this clonotype with a few counts. The junction departs from the called germline gene at one end, perhaps through a read error. This chain uses TRBV12-3 or TRBV12-4 with TRBJ2-5; D is perhaps TRBD1 (7 bases). The CDR3 has 13 amino acids. Here the CDR3 DNA reads TGTGCCAGCAGTCGAGGCGGGACAGAGATCCAGTACTTC. Its translation: CASSRGGTEIQYF.